This passage covers 10 T cell receptor beta chains from one sample sequenced in a study of shared clonotypes between healthy human individuals. Profiling relied on immunoSEQ multiplex PCR, and the TCRdb table lists in-frame clones only, not all of them. The sample carries more than 2,000,000 clones, approximately 93% recorded once. Sequences were obtained from naive CD4+ T cells from PBMCs. Documented subset: CD45RA+ positively selected. Receptors originate from a man younger than 35 in good health. Some clones in this sample may be carry-over from other donors' samples.

The J gene is TRBJ2-1, the V gene TRBV7-2; the match to TRBD2 covers 10 bases. Germline loops: CDR1 SGHTA, CDR2 FQGNSA. The V segment lost 4 bases and the J segment 8 bases; nucleotides outside the gene matches: 8. The CDR3 has 15 residues. The CDR3 bases are TGTGCCAGCAGCTCCCAAATAGCGGGAGGCTATGAGCAGTTCTTC. It specifies CASSSQIAGGYEQFF.

The rearrangement links TRBV5-1 to TRBJ2-3, with TRBD2 identical over 10 bases. This CDR3 is built from 16 residues. The junction had 10 bases not matched to a gene; V was cut back by 4 bases and J by 5 bases. Germline CDR1 reads SGHRS; CDR2 reads YFSETQ. The CDR3 sequence is CASSLPAGGSVDTQYF. The CDR3 DNA sequence: TGCGCCAGCAGCCTACCAGCGGGAGGGTCTGTAGATACGCAGTATTTT.

In regard to this clone: Within the sample, other DNA sequences also encode this same CDR3. J is TRBJ1-2 and V is TRBV30, with D hard to call. Germline CDR1 reads GTSNPN; CDR2 reads SVGIG (reference sequence). The CDR3 loop spans 12 amino acids. Trimming shortened V by 2 bases and J by 5 bases, and 9 bases separated the two germline ends. The CDR3 DNA reads TGTGCCTGGAGTCCCGTTTCTTATGGCTACACCTTC. As protein: CAWSPVSYGYTF.

The genes are TRBV6-5 and TRBJ2-7; tentative D call: TRBD2 (6 bases). Germline V gene data show CDR1 as MNHEY and CDR2 as SVGAGI. V was trimmed by 9 bases and J by 3 bases, leaving 21 bases between them. The CDR3 is 15 residues long. CDR3 nucleotides: TGTGCCAGTCAACCTGCAGGGAGGTCTGGCTACGAGCAGTACTTC. This sequence encodes CASQPAGRSGYEQYF.

The chain has TRBV14 and TRBJ2-1; TRBD2 matches 13 bases. V lost 4 bases and J lost 6; bases outside the gene matches: 15. The CDR3 is 19 residues long. The germline gives CDR1 SGHDN, CDR2 FVKESK. The chain's CDR3 is CASSRTSKGGLAGLNEQFF. The DNA of the CDR3 is TGTGCCAGCAGCCGCACATCAAAGGGGGGACTAGCGGGGCTCAATGAGCAGTTCTTC.

The rearrangement joins TRBV29-1 to TRBJ2-3; 14 positions match TRBD2. The CDR3 has 15 amino acids. CDR1 SQVTM and CDR2 ANQGSEA come from the germline V gene. With 4 bases clipped from V and 4 bases from J, the junction kept 4 bases outside the gene matches. In nucleotides, the CDR3 is TGCAGCGTTGCCGGACTAGCGGGAGGATCAGATACGCAGTATTTT. Amino acid sequence: CSVAGLAGGSDTQYF.

The gene calls are TRBV15 and TRBJ1-1; D is unclear. V lost 0 bases, J lost 4 bases, and 9 bases lay in between. The CDR3 loop spans 14 amino acids. In germline, CDR1 is LNHNV, CDR2 YYDKDF (reference sequence). DNA for the CDR3: TGTGCCACCAGCAGAGATAGGTTGGGCACTGAAGCTTTCTTT. Translating gives CATSRDRLGTEAFF.

The chain has TRBV7-2 and TRBJ2-6; D may match TRBD1 or TRBD2 (6 bases each). The germline V gene has CDR1 SGHTA and CDR2 FQGNSA. This CDR3 is 16 amino acids long. The V and J ends lost 4 bases and 4 bases respectively, with 14 bases between them. The chain's CDR3 is CASSSNPGAGANVLTF. In nucleotides, the CDR3 is TGTGCCAGCAGCTCCAACCCGGGGGCCGGGGCCAACGTCCTGACTTTC.

This clone was detected only once. This chain links TRBV7-9 with TRBJ1-3; D not resolved. CDR1 SEHNR and CDR2 FQNEAQ come from the germline V gene (reference sequence). Trimming shortened V by 5 bases and J by 8 bases, and 10 bases separated the two germline ends. This CDR3 has 12 residues. The chain's CDR3 is CASSPPVDTIYF. In nucleotides, the CDR3 is TGTGCCAGCAGCCCCCCTGTGGACACCATATATTTT.

V and J are TRBV5-1 and TRBJ2-7, with TRBD2 matching over 8 bases. V gave up 4 bases and J gave up 7 bases; unmatched junction bases: 16. Germline CDR1 and CDR2: SGHRS and YFSETQ. This CDR3 has 16 residues. CDR3 DNA sequence: TGCGCCAGCAGCCCGCCGACGGGGGGGGCGATAGGGGAGCAGTACTTC. Translation: CASSPPTGGAIGEQYF.